Below, 12 T cell receptor beta chains from the same sample are listed, as sequenced in a study of vaccination and CD4 T cells after COVID-19. Sample treatment: roughly nine-day PBMC culture with coronavirus spike peptide pools or control peptides (ViraFEST assay). These receptors lack a known antigen. Sequencing of cultured CD4+ T cell DNA used the Oncomine TCR Beta short-read assay. TCRdb re-analysed the PCR reads in MiXCR, keeping a single row per CDR3 protein. The sample includes about 20,000 distinct CDR3 sequences, approximately 59% of them seen just once. Sequenced here: CD4+ T cells from blood, cultured in vitro, sampled after SARS-CoV-2 vaccination. The receptor set was obtained from a human donor who had recovered from COVID-19.

The chain uses TRBV28 and TRBJ2-1; 10 nucleotides agree with TRBD2. The V gene end was trimmed by 4 bases and the J gene end by 8 bases; junction bases not matched to a gene: 8. The CDR3 is 15 residues long. Per the germline V gene, CDR1 is MDHEN and CDR2 is SYDVKM. CDR3: CASSSLVAGGYEQFF. CDR3 nucleotides: TGTGCCAGCAGTTCGTTGGTAGCGGGAGGTTATGAGCAGTTCTTC.

This clonotype has just a few counts. The J gene is TRBJ1-5, the V gene TRBV6-1; D call uncertain. The CDR3 is 14 amino acids. Germline CDR1 MNHNS, CDR2 SASEGT. Trimming pared 5 bases from V and 1 base from J, leaving 9 bases between. CDR3 loop: CASSPQASNQPQHF. The CDR3 nucleotides read TGTGCCAGCAGTCCCCAGGCAAGCAATCAGCCCCAGCATTTT.

This rearrangement joins TRBV28 to TRBJ1-2; D unclear. CDR3 length equals 13 residues. V dropped 3 bases and J dropped 2 bases, with 7 bases sitting between them. The germline CDR1 and CDR2 sequences are MDHEN and SYDVKM. The DNA for the CDR3 is TGTGCCAGCAGTTTGTTGGGGAACTATGGCTACACCTTC. Translated: CASSLLGNYGYTF.

In this sample, this clonotype turned up a few times. The rearrangement links TRBV7-9 to TRBJ2-1; no reliable D call. The CDR3 spans 11 residues. Germline V gene data show CDR1 as SEHNR and CDR2 as FQNEAQ (reference sequence). Trimming took off 1 base at V and 10 bases at J, with 5 bases between the two ends. CDR3 DNA sequence: TGTGCCAGCAGCTTAGAGATAGAGCAGTTCTTC. Protein: CASSLEIEQFF. Supplemented by reference TRBV7-9 and TRBJ2-1, the full variable domain reads DTGVSQNPRHKITKRGQNVTFRCDPISEHNRLYWYRQTLGQGPEFLTYFQNEAQLEKSRLLSDRFSAERPKGSFSTLEIQRTEQGDSAMYLCASSLEIEQFFGPGTRLTVL.

V gene TRBV7-3 combines with J gene TRBJ2-2; 7 nucleotides match TRBD2. Losses at the gene ends were 2 bases for V and 4 bases for J; bases not matched to a gene: 16. The CDR3 length is 19 residues. Germline CDR1 SGHTA, CDR2 FQGTGA. In DNA, the CDR3 is TGTGCCAGCAGCTTAGTTGGACCCCTAGTTTCGGGGGGCACCGGGGAGCTGTTTTTT. It codes for CASSLVGPLVSGGTGELFF. The full variable domain, its missing parts supplied by reference TRBV7-3 and TRBJ2-2, is GAGVSQTPSNKVTEKGKYVELRCDPISGHTALYWYRQSLGQGPEFLIYFQGTGAADDSGLPNDRFFAVRPEGSVSTLKIQRTERGDSAVYLCASSLVGPLVSGGTGELFFGEGSRLTVL.

This clonotype was detected only a few times. This chain joins TRBV12-3 or TRBV12-4 and TRBJ1-2; D call uncertain. The CDR3 is 15 residues long. V gave up 5 bases and J gave up 0 bases, with 13 bases separating them. CDR3 sequence: CASSTLVPTNYGYTF. In DNA, the CDR3 is TGTGCCAGCAGTACTCTGGTCCCTACTAACTATGGCTACACCTTC.

V and J are TRBV11-2 and TRBJ2-7; D assignment may be TRBD1 or TRBD2 (6 bases each). The germline V and J ends were trimmed by 6 bases and 0 bases, with 18 bases remaining between them. CDR1 and CDR2 from the germline V gene are SGHAT and FQNNGV. The length of the CDR3 is 16 residues. Here the CDR3 reads CASSSFGWGASYEQYF. The CDR3 DNA is TGTGCCAGCAGTAGTTTTGGATGGGGGGCCTCCTACGAGCAGTACTTC.

The chain combines TRBV5-1 with TRBJ2-7; D call uncertain. With 5 bases removed from V and 1 base from J, the gap between germline ends came to 13 bases. The V gene's germline CDR1 is SGHRS and CDR2 YFSETQ. The CDR3 extends over 14 amino acids. This CDR3 reads CASRSGTASYEQYF. Here the CDR3 DNA reads TGCGCCAGCAGGTCAGGAACCGCATCCTACGAGCAGTACTTC.

This chain connects TRBV6-2 or TRBV6-3 to TRBJ2-1; 14 bases map to TRBD2. Trimming at V came to 0 bases and at J to 8 bases, leaving 9 bases not matched to a gene. The CDR3 totals 18 residues. Germline V gene lookup returns CDR1 MNHEY and CDR2 SVGEGT. CDR3 amino acids: CASSYSTSGRDLRDEQFF. The CDR3 DNA reads TGTGCCAGCAGTTACTCGACTAGCGGGAGGGACCTGAGAGATGAGCAGTTCTTC.

V usage is TRBV28 and J usage is TRBJ2-2; 9 bases map to TRBD1. This CDR3 region has 14 residues. Germline V gives CDR1 MDHEN, CDR2 SYDVKM. Trimming cost V 8 bases and J 5 bases; bases outside gene matches: 6. The CDR3 DNA reads as TGTGCCAGCCGCCGGGACAGGGTAACCGGGGAGCTGTTTTTT. This codes for CASRRDRVTGELFF. Variable domain in full (rest from reference TRBV28 and TRBJ2-2): DVKVTQSSRYLVKRTGEKVFLECVQDMDHENMFWYRQDPGLGLRLIYFSYDVKMKEKGDIPEGYSVSREKKERFSLILESASTNQTSMYLCASRRDRVTGELFFGEGSRLTVL.

This clonotype was counted between two and nine times. V is TRBV12-3 or TRBV12-4 and J is TRBJ2-1; possibly TRBD2 for D (6 bases). This CDR3 is 15 amino acids long. V gave up 0 bases and J gave up 4 bases, with 10 bases separating them. The CDR3 here is CASSLAGGGYNEQFF. As DNA, the CDR3 is TGTGCCAGCAGTTTAGCGGGAGGAGGGTACAATGAGCAGTTCTTC.

The rearrangement links TRBV7-2 to TRBJ2-1; TRBD1 aligns across 8 bases. Germline V gene lookup returns CDR1 SGHTA and CDR2 FQGNSA. Unmatched junction bases numbered 6, after V lost 1 base and J lost 7 bases. The CDR3 sequence is 15 residues long. DNA for the CDR3: TGTGCCAGCAGCTTAGTGCCAGGGGGCAGGAATGAGCAGTTCTTC. It specifies CASSLVPGGRNEQFF.